Listed below are T cell receptor beta chains from one sample, sequenced in a study of T-cell memory formation after mild COVID-19. TCRdb itself ran the 5' RACE reads through MiXCR, one entry per CDR3 protein. The sample includes around 150,000 distinct CDR3 sequences, under 14% seen only once; the top ten take 3% to 4%. The sequencing sample was made of PBMCs or a T cell subset sorted from them (not recorded which). All receptors derive from a man aged 18 to 29 who had mild COVID-19 (a few samples of this study predate the infection). Cell type and time point are not known. The CDR3 runs from the conserved cysteine through the conserved F or W. The D gene is left open where the match is weak. Only part of the rows carry a size: once, few, many, or a class if the clone is expanded.

TRBV7-3	TRBD2	TRBJ2-1	few	CASSLTGRGGHNEQFF	TGTGCCAGCAGCTTAACGGGCCGGGGGGGCCACAATGAGCAGTTCTTC
TRBV6-6	-	TRBJ2-5	few	CASSYGGAETQYF	TGTGCCAGCAGTTACGGGGGGGCGGAGACCCAGTACTTC
TRBV7-2	-	TRBJ2-2	-	CASGQSGPRTGELFF	TGTGCCAGCGGACAAAGTGGCCCCCGGACCGGGGAGCTGTTTTTT
TRBV4-1	TRBD2	TRBJ2-3	-	CASSQVSGGGDTQYF	TGCGCCAGCAGCCAAGTGAGCGGGGGCGGGGATACGCAGTATTTT
TRBV7-9	-	TRBJ2-5	-	CASSLLATETQYF	TGTGCCAGCAGCTTATTGGCCACGGAGACCCAGTACTTC
TRBV4-3	-	TRBJ2-1	few	CASSHGYNEQFF	TGCGCCAGCAGCCACGGCTACAATGAGCAGTTCTTC
TRBV19	-	TRBJ1-2	-	CASSASFNYGYTF	TGTGCCAGTAGTGCGTCCTTTAACTATGGCTACACCTTC
TRBV5-1	-	TRBJ2-1	few	CASSLGPGLNEQFF	TGCGCCAGCAGCTTGGGTCCAGGGTTGAATGAGCAGTTCTTC
TRBV12-3/TRBV12-4	-	TRBJ1-2	-	CASSSQGSGYTF	TGTGCCAGCAGTAGTCAGGGGTCTGGCTACACCTTC
TRBV5-1	TRBD1	TRBJ2-1	few	CASSPKPGQGDNEQFF	TGCGCCAGCAGCCCTAAGCCCGGACAGGGAGACAATGAGCAGTTCTTC
TRBV5-4	-	TRBJ2-2	few	CASSLPLGQGGLGELFF	TGTGCCAGCAGCTTGCCTCTCGGACAGGGAGGGTTGGGGGAGCTGTTTTTT
TRBV9	-	TRBJ1-1	-	CASTVGDRLGTEAFF	TGTGCCAGCACCGTGGGCGACAGGTTGGGCACTGAAGCTTTCTTT
TRBV7-9	TRBD2	TRBJ2-1	-	CASSTGGSYNEQFF	TGTGCCAGCAGTACGGGGGGCTCCTACAATGAGCAGTTCTTC
TRBV11-2	-	TRBJ1-5	-	CASSQQGDQPQHF	TGTGCCAGCAGCCAGCAGGGAGATCAGCCCCAGCATTTT
TRBV7-2	-	TRBJ2-6	medium-sized	CASSLATGANVLTF	TGTGCCAGCAGCTTAGCGACTGGGGCCAACGTCCTGACTTTC
TRBV5-1	-	TRBJ1-1	-	CASSLDPGENTEAFF	TGCGCCAGCAGCTTGGATCCAGGGGAGAACACTGAAGCTTTCTTT
TRBV12-3/TRBV12-4	TRBD2	TRBJ2-2	-	CASSSQRGESGELFF	TGTGCCAGCAGTTCCCAGCGGGGGGAGTCCGGGGAGCTGTTTTTT
TRBV12-3/TRBV12-4	TRBD1	TRBJ2-4	many	CASSFGTGGIVGKNIQYF	TGTGCCAGCAGTTTTGGGACAGGGGGCATCGTTGGGAAAAACATTCAGTACTTC
TRBV20-1	-	TRBJ2-3	-	CSAREFADTQYF	TGCAGTGCCCGGGAGTTCGCAGATACGCAGTATTTT
TRBV5-1	TRBD1	TRBJ2-7	-	CASSTTGVNYEQYF	TGCGCCAGCAGCACCACAGGGGTGAACTACGAGCAGTACTTC
TRBV7-6	TRBD2	TRBJ2-3	many	CASSLLAGITDTQYF	TGTGCCAGCAGCCTTCTAGCGGGGATCACAGATACGCAGTATTTT
TRBV9	TRBD2	TRBJ2-7	-	CASSVRGGDYEQYF	TGTGCCAGCAGCGTCCGGGGGGGGGACTACGAGCAGTACTTC
TRBV6-5	-	TRBJ2-7	-	CASSVDRFYEQYF	TGTGCCAGCAGTGTGGACAGATTCTACGAGCAGTACTTC
TRBV5-6	-	TRBJ1-5	-	CASSWGAQSSNQPQHF	TGTGCCAGCAGTTGGGGGGCGCAAAGTAGCAATCAGCCCCAGCATTTT
TRBV7-3	TRBD1	TRBJ1-1	-	CASSLRSPGTGEKAFF	TGTGCCAGCAGCTTACGGTCTCCCGGGACAGGGGAGAAAGCTTTCTTT
TRBV6-5	TRBD1	TRBJ1-3	many	CASSPGQAGNTIYF	TGTGCCAGCAGTCCGGGACAGGCGGGAAACACCATATATTTT
TRBV23-1	TRBD1	TRBJ2-3	many	CASSQSGDRVGSTDTQYF	TGCGCCAGCAGTCAATCGGGGGACAGGGTGGGTAGCACAGATACGCAGTATTTT
TRBV3-1	TRBD2	TRBJ2-3	many	CASSQWRGTTDTQYF	TGTGCCAGCAGCCAGTGGCGGGGGACCACAGATACGCAGTATTTT
TRBV11-3	-	TRBJ2-4	-	CASSLGGENIQSF	TGTGCCAGCAGCCTGGGCGGCGAAAACATTCAGTCCTTC
TRBV2	-	TRBJ1-2	-	CASRGDGNYGYTF	TGTGCCAGCAGGGGGGACGGTAACTATGGCTACACCTTC
TRBV11-3	TRBD1	TRBJ2-2	few	CASSSIQGAGELFF	TGTGCCAGCAGCTCAATACAGGGGGCCGGGGAGCTGTTTTTT
TRBV20-1	-	TRBJ2-5	many	CSATMAVIQYF	TGCAGTGCCACTATGGCGGTGATCCAGTACTTC
TRBV5-1	-	TRBJ1-3	few	CASSLQGSGNTIYF	TGCGCCAGCAGCCTACAGGGCTCTGGAAACACCATATATTTT
TRBV7-2	TRBD1	TRBJ1-2	few	CASSLAPGTGDGYTF	TGTGCCAGCAGCTTAGCGCCCGGGACAGGGGATGGCTACACCTTC
TRBV4-3	TRBD2	TRBJ2-3	-	CASSRRLADTDTQYF	TGCGCCAGCAGCCGGAGACTAGCCGACACAGATACGCAGTATTTT
TRBV7-2	TRBD1	TRBJ2-1	-	CASSLEQGSYNEQFF	TGTGCCAGCAGCTTAGAACAGGGGTCTTACAATGAGCAGTTCTTC
TRBV11-3	TRBD1	TRBJ2-1	-	CASSGQGRRGEQFF	TGTGCCAGCAGCGGACAGGGGCGACGGGGTGAGCAGTTCTTC